This TCR beta chain was recorded in a study of Ad26.COV2.S vaccination and SARS-CoV-2 variants. As to treatment: 15 to 20 received Ad26.COV2.S at low or high dose, single or two shots; 5 received placebo; per-sample allocation not given. Specimens were obtained on day 63 following the first vaccine or placebo injection. Vaccine was an Ad26 vector expressing Wuhan-strain SARS-CoV-2 spike. The method was immunoSEQ multiplex PCR; TCRdb's version includes in-frame clones alone and lacks a portion of them. This table has 350,000 to 500,000 clones, about 90% appearing once. The CDR3 is 15 amino acids. Germline CDR1 is SGHNT and CDR2 is YYREEE (reference sequence). With V trimmed by 4 bases and J by 4 bases, 8 bases remained unmatched.

The chain links TRBV5-4 to TRBJ1-1, with 9 nucleotides matching TRBD1. Sequenced here: peripheral blood, sampled in a trial of Ad26.COV2.S vaccine versus placebo. The receptor's source is a person between 18 and 59 years old who received the Ad26.COV2.S COVID-19 vaccine or a placebo. CDR3 sequence (DNA): TGTGCCAGCAGCGTCCAAACAGGGGGCATCACTGAAGCTTTCTTT. Protein sequence: CASSVQTGGITEAFF.